The 10 T cell receptor beta chains reported below all come from one sample, sequenced in a study of cytomegalovirus exposure and HLA in healthy donors (dated 2017 in TCRdb). The receptor library was made with the immunoSEQ multiplex PCR assay. A mixture of 60 forward primers for TCR Vbeta segments and 13 reverse primers for TCR Jbeta segments was used in the multiplex PCR. TCRdb limited this immuneACCESS table to in-frame rearrangements with V and J called. A share of clones is missing; checked studies link under half to unresolved V genes, and the rest is unexplained. The sample table lists approximately 220,000 clones, about 70% of them with a count of one. Less than 2% of the sample is taken by the ten largest. The source material was PBMCs. The receptor set was obtained from a woman aged 25 to 39 in good health and CMV-seronegative.

The genes are TRBV5-4 and TRBJ2-7; TRBD2 agrees at 12 bases. Germline CDR1 reads SGHNT; CDR2 reads YYREEE (reference sequence). V shed 4 bases, J shed 3 bases, and the junction held 2 bases outside the gene matches. The CDR3 is made up of 14 amino acids. The CDR3 nucleotides are TGTGCCAGCAGCGAGACTAGCGGGAGCTACGAGCAGTACTTC. This encodes CASSETSGSYEQYF.

V is TRBV5-1 and J is TRBJ2-7; 8 bases match TRBD2. Germline assignment: CDR1 SGHRS and CDR2 YFSETQ. Trimming cost V 3 bases and J 0 bases; bases outside gene matches: 8. The CDR3 extends over 16 amino acids. The CDR3 sequence: CASSYTSGGPSYEQYF. As DNA, the CDR3 is TGCGCCAGCAGCTACACTAGCGGAGGGCCCTCCTACGAGCAGTACTTC.

The V call is TRBV7-9, the J call TRBJ2-3, with 14 bases that match TRBD2. CDR1 and CDR2 (germline): SEHNR, FQNEAQ (reference sequence). The CDR3 is 16 amino acids. V lost 4 bases and J lost 4; bases outside the gene matches: 4. CDR3 in amino acids: CASSSGLAGGPDTQYF. The CDR3 DNA is TGTGCCAGCAGCTCCGGACTAGCGGGAGGACCAGATACGCAGTATTTT.

This clone was detected only a few times. J is TRBJ1-1 and V is TRBV9; TRBD1 agrees at 7 bases. The germline CDR1 and CDR2 sequences are SGDLS and YYNGEE. Trimming took 3 bases from V and 6 from J; bases not matched to a gene: 8. This CDR3 has 14 residues. The CDR3 sequence: CASSDHPGTAEAFF. The CDR3 coding sequence is TGTGCCAGCAGCGACCACCCCGGGACAGCTGAAGCTTTCTTT.

The rearrangement uses TRBV6-1 and TRBJ2-7, with D maybe TRBD1 (6 bases). Germline assignment: CDR1 MNHNS and CDR2 SASEGT. The ends were cut back, 7 bases at V and 6 bases at J, with 19 bases in the middle. This CDR3 contains 14 residues. The CDR3 sequence: CASTLERTATEQYF. The DNA for the CDR3 is TGTGCCAGCACCCTGGAAAGGACAGCCACCGAGCAGTACTTC.

This clone was detected once. The chain has TRBV2 and TRBJ2-1; 10 positions agree with TRBD2. Trimming removed 6 bases from V and 5 bases from J; junction bases left unmatched: 7. Germline values: CDR1 SNHLY, CDR2 FYNNEI. This CDR3 spans 15 amino acids. CDR3: CASRVLAGVNNEQFF. The CDR3 DNA follows: TGTGCCAGCAGGGTCCTAGCGGGAGTGAACAATGAGCAGTTCTTC.

This rearrangement joins TRBV19 to TRBJ1-4; no clear D. The CDR3 has 14 amino acids. Trimming took off 3 bases at V and 8 bases at J, with 13 bases between the two ends. The germline CDR1 and CDR2 sequences are LNHDA and SQIVND (reference sequence). CDR3 in amino acids: CASSIGEIEEKLFF. The CDR3 nucleotides are TGTGCCAGTAGTATCGGGGAAATAGAGGAAAAACTGTTTTTT.

The chain combines TRBV5-6 with TRBJ2-2, with 10 bases matching TRBD2. The CDR3 is 18 amino acids. The V segment lost 4 bases and the J segment 7 bases; nucleotides outside the gene matches: 16. Germline CDR1 reads SGHDT; CDR2 reads YYEEEE. This CDR3 is CASSLRTSGYGRGGELFF. The CDR3 nucleotides read TGTGCCAGCAGCCTGAGGACTAGCGGCTATGGCCGGGGCGGGGAGCTGTTTTTT. Full variable domain (missing parts from reference TRBV5-6 and TRBJ2-2): DAGVTQSPTHLIKTRGQQVTLRCSPKSGHDTVSWYQQALGQGPQFIFQYYEEEERQRGNFPDRFSGHQFPNYSSELNVNALLLGDSALYLCASSLRTSGYGRGGELFFGEGSRLTVL.

A single count supports this clone. V gene TRBV5-1 combines with J gene TRBJ1-1; D is unresolved. Germline V gene lookup returns CDR1 SGHRS and CDR2 YFSETQ. This CDR3 contains 16 residues. Trimming took off 4 bases at V and 5 bases at J, with 21 bases between the two ends. The CDR3 bases are TGCGCCAGCAGCCTATCCCCCTGGGTTGGGAGTACTGAAGCTTTCTTT. Translating gives CASSLSPWVGSTEAFF.

The V and J genes are TRBV30 and TRBJ1-1; D call uncertain. CDR3 length equals 12 residues. V shed 4 bases and J shed 5 bases, with 11 bases lying between them. Germline V CDR1 and CDR2: GTSNPN, SVGIG (reference sequence). The chain's CDR3 is CAWTPQRTEAFF. The CDR3 region has the DNA TGTGCCTGGACCCCGCAGCGGACTGAAGCTTTCTTT. The full variable domain, its missing parts supplied by reference TRBV30 and TRBJ1-1, is SQTIHQWPATLVQPVGSPLSLECTVEGTSNPNLYWYRQAAGRGLQLLFYSVGIGQISSEVPQNLSASRPQDRQFILSSKKLLLSDSGFYLCAWTPQRTEAFFGQGTRLTVV.